This is a list of T cell receptor beta chains from one sample in a study of cytomegalovirus exposure and HLA in healthy donors. Sequencing was performed with immunoSEQ multiplex PCR; in TCRdb, only in-frame clones are kept and a portion is missing. The data hold hundreds of thousands of clones, with 75% to 90% observed a single time. Sequencing was carried out using PBMCs. The receptors were gathered from a boy aged 2-9 years in good health and CMV-seronegative. CDR3s include the opening cysteine and the closing phenylalanine or tryptophan. Each record gives: clone size, D gene, J gene, V gene, CDR3 DNA, CDR3 protein. A D gene is named only where the DNA matches it firmly. A row's size may be missing; if present it is once, few, many or a size class.

abundance: .; d_gene: .; j_gene: TRBJ2-1; v_gene: TRBV7-3; CDR3nt: TGTGCCAGCAGCTTCGGCGCGGACTCCTACAATGAGCAGTTCTTC; CDR3aa: CASSFGADSYNEQFF
abundance: .; d_gene: .; j_gene: TRBJ1-6; v_gene: TRBV5-4; CDR3nt: TGTGCCAGCAGCCCTAAAGTCCGCGATAATTCACCCCTCCACTTT; CDR3aa: CASSPKVRDNSPLHF
abundance: .; d_gene: .; j_gene: TRBJ1-3; v_gene: TRBV10-2; CDR3nt: TGCGCCAGCAGCCTCGGGGGTCCACACTCTGGAAATACCATATATTTT; CDR3aa: CASSLGGPHSGNTIYF
abundance: .; d_gene: .; j_gene: TRBJ2-5; v_gene: TRBV5-5; CDR3nt: TGTGCCAGCAGCTTGTACCAGGGCGGAGAGACCCAGTACTTC; CDR3aa: CASSLYQGGETQYF
abundance: .; d_gene: TRBD1; j_gene: TRBJ2-3; v_gene: TRBV5-4; CDR3nt: TGTGCCAGCAGCCGGGGACAGGGGGCAGATACGCAGTATTTT; CDR3aa: CASSRGQGADTQYF
abundance: few; d_gene: .; j_gene: TRBJ2-7; v_gene: TRBV4-1; CDR3nt: TGCGCCAGCAGCCAAGATTGGGGACAAGTCTACGAGCAGTACTTC; CDR3aa: CASSQDWGQVYEQYF
abundance: .; d_gene: .; j_gene: TRBJ1-5; v_gene: TRBV19; CDR3nt: TGTGCCAGTACCGGTCGGGGGTCCTCCAATCAGCCCCAGCATTTT; CDR3aa: CASTGRGSSNQPQHF
abundance: .; d_gene: .; j_gene: TRBJ1-4; v_gene: TRBV5-1; CDR3nt: TGCGCCAGCCAAAGGGGTACCGCTAATGAAAAACTGTTTTTT; CDR3aa: CASQRGTANEKLFF
abundance: .; d_gene: .; j_gene: TRBJ2-7; v_gene: TRBV9; CDR3nt: TGTGCCAGCAGCATCAGCTCCTACGAGCAGTACTTC; CDR3aa: CASSISSYEQYF
abundance: .; d_gene: TRBD2; j_gene: TRBJ2-1; v_gene: TRBV6-6; CDR3nt: TGTGCCAGCAGTCCGAGCGGGATGTCCTACAATGAGCAGTTCTTC; CDR3aa: CASSPSGMSYNEQFF